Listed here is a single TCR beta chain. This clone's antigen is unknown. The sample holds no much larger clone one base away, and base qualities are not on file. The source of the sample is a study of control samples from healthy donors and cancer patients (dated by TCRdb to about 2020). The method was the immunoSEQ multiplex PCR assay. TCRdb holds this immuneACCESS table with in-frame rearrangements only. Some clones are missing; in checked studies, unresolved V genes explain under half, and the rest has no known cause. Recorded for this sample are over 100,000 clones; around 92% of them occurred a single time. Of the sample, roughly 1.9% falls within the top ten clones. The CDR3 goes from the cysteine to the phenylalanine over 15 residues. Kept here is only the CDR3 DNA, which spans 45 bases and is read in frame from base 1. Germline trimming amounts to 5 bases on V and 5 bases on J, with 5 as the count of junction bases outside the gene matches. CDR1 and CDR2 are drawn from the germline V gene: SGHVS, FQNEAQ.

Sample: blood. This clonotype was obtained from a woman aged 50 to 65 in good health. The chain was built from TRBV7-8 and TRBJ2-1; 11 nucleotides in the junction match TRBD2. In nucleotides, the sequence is TGTGCCAGCAGCACGCGACTAGCGGGACACAATGAGCAGTTCTTC. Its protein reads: CASSTRLAGHNEQFF. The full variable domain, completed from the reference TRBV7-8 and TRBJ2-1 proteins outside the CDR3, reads GAGVSQSPRYKVAKRGQDVALRCDPISGHVSLFWYQQALGQGPEFLTYFQNEAQLDKSGLPSDRFFAERPEGSVSTLKIQRTQQEDSAVYLCASSTRLAGHNEQFFGPGTRLTVL.